Each of the 20 T cell receptor beta chains below was sequenced from the same sample in a study of CD8+ T cells in alopecia areata. Sequencing used cDNA as its template, made by extracting RNA and reverse transcribing it. TCRdb's table, derived via immunoSEQ multiplex PCR, lists solely in-frame clones and lacks some. The sample lists fewer than 110,000 clones; approximately 52% were seen once. The sample was CD4+ T cells sorted from blood. Receptors were obtained from a human donor in good health.

This rearrangement joins TRBV27 to TRBJ1-5; unclear D gene. The CDR3 consists of 14 residues. V was cut by 2 bases and J by 0 bases, with 5 bases left in between. CDR1 is MNHEY and CDR2 is SMNVEV in the germline V gene (reference sequence). The CDR3 coding sequence is TGTGCCAGCAGTTTAGGATATAGCAATCAGCCCCAGCATTTT. Translating gives CASSLGYSNQPQHF.

The chain links TRBV6-1 to TRBJ1-1; D gene unclear. CDR1 and CDR2 from the germline V gene are MNHNS and SASEGT. CDR3 size: 13 residues. V lost 5 bases and J 5 bases, leaving 12 bases between the germline ends. CDR3 loop: CASSPDATTEAFF. CDR3 bases: TGTGCCAGCAGTCCGGACGCAACAACTGAAGCTTTCTTT.

The chain is built from TRBV6-1 and TRBJ2-3; a weak D match, TRBD2 (7 bases). The CDR3 is made up of 12 amino acids. Trimming stripped 8 bases from V and 6 bases from J, with 12 bases between. CDR1 and CDR2 from the germline V gene are MNHNS and SASEGT. The CDR3 DNA sequence: TGTGCCAGCGGGGGGGCTGCGGATACGCAGTATTTT. Protein sequence: CASGGAADTQYF.

This clone appeared a few times. This chain joins TRBV13 and TRBJ2-2; 8 positions agree with TRBD2. The germline CDR1 and CDR2 sequences are PRHDT and FYEKMQ (reference sequence). Germline trimming cut 0 bases from V and 1 base from J; bases unmatched to any gene: 7. This CDR3 has 18 residues. In DNA form, the CDR3 reads TGTGCCAGCAGCTTAGGCCGCGGCCTAGCGGGGAACACCGGGGAGCTGTTTTTT. Residues: CASSLGRGLAGNTGELFF.

This clone was detected many times. The chain combines TRBV7-2 with TRBJ2-7, with 8 positions matching TRBD2. Germline V lookup: CDR1 SGHTA, CDR2 FQGNSA. V was clipped by 4 bases and J by 4 bases; unmatched bases: 12. The CDR3 loop spans 16 amino acids. CDR3 loop: CASSSQLGGGSYEQYF. The CDR3 nucleotides read TGTGCCAGCAGCTCCCAGCTGGGCGGGGGGAGTTACGAGCAGTACTTC. The complete variable domain, with remaining parts taken from reference TRBV7-2 and TRBJ2-7, reads GAGVSQSPSNKVTEKGKDVELRCDPISGHTALYWYRQSLGQGLEFLIYFQGNSAPDKSGLPSDRFSAERTGGSVSTLTIQRTQQEDSAVYLCASSSQLGGGSYEQYFGPGTRLTVT.

The gene calls are TRBV7-2 and TRBJ2-1; D remains unclear. Germline CDR1 reads SGHTA; CDR2 reads FQGNSA. The CDR3 sequence is 12 residues long. Between the trimmed V and J ends, which lost 3 bases and 4 bases, there was a span of 4 bases. CDR3 protein: CASSFAYNEQFF. In DNA, the CDR3 is TGTGCCAGCAGCTTTGCGTACAATGAGCAGTTCTTC.

The V and J genes are TRBV7-8 and TRBJ1-1, with D hard to call. The CDR3 contains 14 residues. CDR1 and CDR2 from the germline V gene are SGHVS and FQNEAQ. V gave up 1 base and J gave up 5 bases, with 11 bases separating them. CDR3 nucleotide sequence: TGTGCCAGCAGCTTAGTATCCGGGAATACTGAAGCTTTCTTT. Translating it yields CASSLVSGNTEAFF.

The J gene is TRBJ2-4, the V gene TRBV30; D gene unclear. Trimming took 0 bases from V and 0 from J, leaving 6 bases between them. CDR3 length: 14 amino acids. CDR1 GTSNPN and CDR2 SVGIG come from the germline V gene (reference sequence). The CDR3: CAWSVWTAKNIQYF. CDR3 coding DNA: TGTGCCTGGAGTGTGTGGACAGCCAAAAACATTCAGTACTTC.

The chain recombines TRBV7-6 with TRBJ2-7; D is uncertain. The CDR3 has 12 amino acids. Germline V CDR1 and CDR2: SGHVS, FNYEAQ. V dropped 1 base and J dropped 6 bases, with 7 bases sitting between them. The CDR3 DNA reads as TGTGCCAGCAGCTTAGGATCTGGCGAGCAGTACTTC. Protein product: CASSLGSGEQYF.

This clone was detected a few times. For the CDR3, the DNA is TGCAGCGTTGGCTCGGGTACCGAAGAGACCCAGTACTTC. Its protein is CSVGSGTEETQYF. This rearrangement joins TRBV29-1 to TRBJ2-5; unclear D gene. V was cut by 4 bases and J by 3 bases, with 12 bases left in between. CDR1 is SQVTM and CDR2 is ANQGSEA in the germline V gene. The CDR3 is made up of 13 amino acids.

This clone was picked up one time. CDR3 DNA sequence: TGTGCCAGCAGCGACCGGGGCGGAGGCACTGAAGCTTTCTTT. It yields the protein CASSDRGGGTEAFF. The chain couples TRBV4-2 to TRBJ1-1, with a tentative D call TRBD1 (5 bases). Germline V gives CDR1 LGHNA, CDR2 YNFKEQ. Between the trimmed V and J ends, which lost 5 bases and 4 bases, there was a span of 14 bases. The CDR3 sequence is 14 residues long.

V is TRBV6-1 and J is TRBJ1-2; D is possibly TRBD1 (6 bases). V dropped 6 bases and J dropped 6 bases, with 14 bases sitting between them. CDR3 size: 13 residues. In germline, CDR1 is MNHNS, CDR2 SASEGT. Written as DNA, the CDR3 is TGTGCCAGCAGATCCACAGGGAGGGATGGCTACACCTTC. Protein sequence: CASRSTGRDGYTF.

The gene calls are TRBV29-1 and TRBJ1-2; 10 bases map to TRBD1. The V and J ends lost 4 bases and 9 bases, in that order; junction bases with no gene match: 8. The CDR3 has 13 amino acids. CDR1 and CDR2 from the germline V gene are SQVTM and ANQGSEA. The CDR3 sequence: CSVGGTGAWSYTF. The DNA for the CDR3 is TGCAGCGTTGGTGGGACAGGGGCCTGGAGCTACACCTTC. Full variable domain (missing parts from reference TRBV29-1 and TRBJ1-2): SAVISQKPSRDICQRGTSLTIQCQVDSQVTMMFWYRQQPGQSLTLIATANQGSEATYESGFVIDKFPISRPNLTFSTLTVSNMSPEDSSIYLCSVGGTGAWSYTFGSGTRLTVV.

The V gene is TRBV29-1, the J gene TRBJ2-5, with D possibly TRBD2 on 6 matching bases. The CDR3 has 14 amino acids. V lost 2 bases to trimming and J lost 7 bases, with 17 bases between them. Per the germline V gene, CDR1 is SQVTM and CDR2 is ANQGSEA. CDR3: CSVESGLGHVTQYF. DNA of the CDR3: TGCAGCGTTGAAAGCGGGTTAGGACATGTGACCCAGTACTTC.

The V call is TRBV6-1, the J call TRBJ1-5, with D possibly TRBD1 on 6 matching bases. V gave up 1 base and J gave up 11 bases, with 15 bases separating them. Per germline, CDR1 MNHNS and CDR2 SASEGT. The CDR3 contains 14 residues. The CDR3, as DNA: TGTGCCAGCAGTGAAGGGGACAAGGTTAGGGCCCAGCATTTT. Protein: CASSEGDKVRAQHF.

This clone was observed a few times. The chain combines TRBV5-5 with TRBJ1-4; TRBD1 might be the D (5 bases). This CDR3 comprises 15 residues. Germline assignment: CDR1 SGHKS and CDR2 YYEKEE (reference sequence). Trimming pared 0 bases from V and 10 bases from J, leaving 16 bases between. CDR3 DNA sequence: TGTGCCAGCAGCTTGGGACGCAGGGAAGTAGTAAAACTGTTTTTT. This codes for CASSLGRREVVKLFF.

This clone was counted only a few times. The V gene is TRBV11-2, the J gene TRBJ2-2; a weak D match, TRBD1 (6 bases). The V end was cut by 4 bases, the J end by 13 bases, with 25 bases between. This CDR3 comprises 16 residues. Germline V gene data show CDR1 as SGHAT and CDR2 as FQNNGV. The CDR3 here is CASSSPSGQGLRRLFF. CDR3 bases: TGTGCCAGCAGCTCCCCGTCCGGGCAGGGGCTTCGGAGGCTGTTTTTT.

The rearrangement uses TRBV9 and TRBJ2-2, with 13 bases identical to TRBD2. This CDR3 is built from 17 residues. After removal of 0 bases from V and 4 bases from J, the junction contained 3 bases not matched to a gene. Germline CDR1 and CDR2: SGDLS and YYNGEE. The CDR3 sequence is CASSVGRLAGGTGELFF. The CDR3 bases are TGTGCCAGCAGCGTAGGGCGACTAGCGGGGGGCACCGGGGAGCTGTTTTTT. The whole variable domain, filled in from reference TRBV9 and TRBJ2-2, reads DSGVTQTPKHLITATGQRVTLRCSPRSGDLSVYWYQQSLDQGLQFLIQYYNGEERAKGNILERFSAQQFPDLHSELNLSSLELGDSALYFCASSVGRLAGGTGELFFGEGSRLTVL.

The CDR3 is CSARDYANTGELFF. CDR3 DNA sequence: TGCAGCGCCCGGGACTACGCGAACACCGGGGAGCTGTTTTTT. This chain links TRBV29-1 with TRBJ2-2; 7 positions match TRBD2. Germline-derived CDR1 and CDR2 are SQVTM and ANQGSEA. This CDR3 contains 14 residues. The V gene end was trimmed by 7 bases and the J gene end by 0 bases; junction bases not matched to a gene: 5.

The chain employs TRBV4-2 and TRBJ1-4; D call uncertain. The CDR3 extends over 12 amino acids. Germline assignment: CDR1 LGHNA and CDR2 YNFKEQ. V was trimmed by 0 bases and J by 8 bases, leaving 4 bases between them. CDR3 amino acids: CASSQDSEKLFF. The CDR3 region has the DNA TGTGCCAGCAGCCAAGATTCGGAAAAACTGTTTTTT.